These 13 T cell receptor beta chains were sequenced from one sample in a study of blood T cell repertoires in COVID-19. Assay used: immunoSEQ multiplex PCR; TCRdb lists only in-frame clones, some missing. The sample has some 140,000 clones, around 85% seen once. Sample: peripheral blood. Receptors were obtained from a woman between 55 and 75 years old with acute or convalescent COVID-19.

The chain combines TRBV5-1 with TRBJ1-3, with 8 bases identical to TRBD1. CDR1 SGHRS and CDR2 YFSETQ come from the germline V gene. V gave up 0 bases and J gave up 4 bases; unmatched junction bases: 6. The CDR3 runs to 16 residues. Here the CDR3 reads CASSLAGTGGGNTIYF. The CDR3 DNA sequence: TGCGCCAGCAGCTTGGCGGGGACAGGAGGAGGAAACACCATATATTTT.

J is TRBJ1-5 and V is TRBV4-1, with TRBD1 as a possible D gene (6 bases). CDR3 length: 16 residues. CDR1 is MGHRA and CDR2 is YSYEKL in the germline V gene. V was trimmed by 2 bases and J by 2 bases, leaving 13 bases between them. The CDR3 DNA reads TGCGCCAGCAGCCAACACCCAGGGGTCCGCAATCAGCCCCAGCATTTT. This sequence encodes CASSQHPGVRNQPQHF.

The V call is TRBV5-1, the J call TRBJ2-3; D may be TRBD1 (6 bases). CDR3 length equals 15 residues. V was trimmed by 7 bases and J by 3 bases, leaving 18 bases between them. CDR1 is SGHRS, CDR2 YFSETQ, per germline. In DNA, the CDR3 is TGCGCCAGCGGATCGAGTATGGGGGCGACAGATACGCAGTATTTT. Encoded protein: CASGSSMGATDTQYF.

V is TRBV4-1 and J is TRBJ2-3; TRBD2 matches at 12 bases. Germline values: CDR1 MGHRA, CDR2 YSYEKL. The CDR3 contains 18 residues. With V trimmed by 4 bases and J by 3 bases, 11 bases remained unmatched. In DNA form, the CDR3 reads TGCGCCAGCAGCCCCAATCGGGCTAGCGGGGGGGCAACAGATACGCAGTATTTT. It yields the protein CASSPNRASGGATDTQYF.

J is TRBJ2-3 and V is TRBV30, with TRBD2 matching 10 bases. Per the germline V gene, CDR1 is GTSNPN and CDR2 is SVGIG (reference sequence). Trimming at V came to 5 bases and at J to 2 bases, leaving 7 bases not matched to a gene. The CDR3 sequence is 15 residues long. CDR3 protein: CAWDLAGVNTDTQYF. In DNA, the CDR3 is TGTGCCTGGGACCTAGCGGGGGTCAACACAGATACGCAGTATTTT.

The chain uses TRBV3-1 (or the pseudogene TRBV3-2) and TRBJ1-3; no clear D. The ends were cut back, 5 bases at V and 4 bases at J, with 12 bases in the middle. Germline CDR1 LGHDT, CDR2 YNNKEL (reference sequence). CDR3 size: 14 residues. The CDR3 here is CASSDGSGGNTIYF. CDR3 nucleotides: TGTGCCAGCAGCGACGGGAGCGGAGGAAACACCATATATTTT.

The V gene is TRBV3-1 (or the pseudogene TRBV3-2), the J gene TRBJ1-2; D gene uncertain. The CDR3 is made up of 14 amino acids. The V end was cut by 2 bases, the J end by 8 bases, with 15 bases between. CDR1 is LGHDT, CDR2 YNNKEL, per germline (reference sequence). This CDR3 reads CASSQLSGSVGYTF. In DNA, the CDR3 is TGTGCCAGCAGCCAACTCAGTGGAAGCGTGGGCTACACCTTC.

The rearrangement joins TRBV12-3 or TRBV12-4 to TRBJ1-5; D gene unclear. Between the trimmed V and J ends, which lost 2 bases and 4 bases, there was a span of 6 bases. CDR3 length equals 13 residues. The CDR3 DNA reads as TGTGCCAGCAGTTTAAACAGAAATCAGCCCCAGCATTTT. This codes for CASSLNRNQPQHF.

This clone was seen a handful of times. The CDR3 reads CASSSGGSPHGYTF. DNA of the CDR3: TGTGCCAGCAGCTCCGGCGGGTCTCCTCATGGCTACACCTTC. The chain is built from TRBV28 and TRBJ1-2, with unresolved D. The length of the CDR3 is 14 residues. Trimming removed 6 bases at V and 6 bases at J, with 17 bases between. Germline V lookup: CDR1 MDHEN, CDR2 SYDVKM.

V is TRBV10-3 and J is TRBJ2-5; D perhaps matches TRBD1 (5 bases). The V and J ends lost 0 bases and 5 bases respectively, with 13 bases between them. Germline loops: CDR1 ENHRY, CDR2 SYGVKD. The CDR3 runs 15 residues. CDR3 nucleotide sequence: TGTGCCATCAGTGAGTCGGGGCCTAGTAGGGAGACCCAGTACTTC. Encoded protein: CAISESGPSRETQYF.

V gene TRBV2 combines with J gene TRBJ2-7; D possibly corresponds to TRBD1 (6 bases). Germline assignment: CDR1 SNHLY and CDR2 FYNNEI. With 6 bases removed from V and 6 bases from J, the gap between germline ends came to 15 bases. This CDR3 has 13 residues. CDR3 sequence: CASSVTGYSEQYV. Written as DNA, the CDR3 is TGTGCCAGCAGCGTTACAGGGTACAGCGAGCAGTACGTC.

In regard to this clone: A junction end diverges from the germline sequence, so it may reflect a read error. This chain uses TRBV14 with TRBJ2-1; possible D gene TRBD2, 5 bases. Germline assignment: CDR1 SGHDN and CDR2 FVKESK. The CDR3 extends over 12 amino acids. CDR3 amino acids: CASSLSGLEEFF. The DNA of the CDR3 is TGTGCCAGCAGCCTGAGTGGACTTGAGGAGTTCTTC. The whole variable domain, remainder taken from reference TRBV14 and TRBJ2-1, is EAGVTQFPSHSVIEKGQTVTLRCDPISGHDNLYWYRRVMGKEIKFLLHFVKESKQDESGMPNNRFLAERTGGTYSTLKVQPAELEDSGVYFCASSLSGLEEFFGPGTRLTVL.

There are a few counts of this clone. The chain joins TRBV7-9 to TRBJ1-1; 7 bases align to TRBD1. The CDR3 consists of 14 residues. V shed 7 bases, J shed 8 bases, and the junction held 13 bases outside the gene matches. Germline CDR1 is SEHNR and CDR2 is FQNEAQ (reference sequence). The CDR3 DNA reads TGTGCCAGCACCCGTCCCGTGACAGGGCAGGAAGCTTTCTTT. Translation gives CASTRPVTGQEAFF.